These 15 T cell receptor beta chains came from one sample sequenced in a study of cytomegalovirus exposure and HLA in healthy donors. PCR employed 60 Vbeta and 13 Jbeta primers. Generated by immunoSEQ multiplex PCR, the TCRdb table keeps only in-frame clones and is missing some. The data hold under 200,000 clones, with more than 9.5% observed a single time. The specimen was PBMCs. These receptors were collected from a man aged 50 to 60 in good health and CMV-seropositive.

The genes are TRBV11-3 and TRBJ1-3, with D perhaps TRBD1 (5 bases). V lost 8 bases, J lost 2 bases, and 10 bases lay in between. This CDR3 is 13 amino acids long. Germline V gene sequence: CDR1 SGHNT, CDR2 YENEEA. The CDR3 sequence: CASQAGTGNTIYF. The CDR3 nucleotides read TGTGCCAGCCAGGCAGGGACTGGAAACACCATATATTTT.

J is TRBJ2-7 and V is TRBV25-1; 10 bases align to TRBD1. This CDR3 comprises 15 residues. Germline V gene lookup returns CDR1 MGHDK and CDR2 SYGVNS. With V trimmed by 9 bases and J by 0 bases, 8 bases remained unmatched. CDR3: CASGGGTGVSYEQYF. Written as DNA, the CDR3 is TGTGCCAGTGGGGGCGGGACAGGGGTCTCCTACGAGCAGTACTTC.

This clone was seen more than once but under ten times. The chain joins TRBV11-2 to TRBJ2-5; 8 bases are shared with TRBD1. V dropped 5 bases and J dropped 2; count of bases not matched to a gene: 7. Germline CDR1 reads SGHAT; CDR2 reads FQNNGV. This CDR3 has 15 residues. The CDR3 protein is CASSKRQGRQETQYF. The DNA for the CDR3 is TGTGCCAGCAGCAAAAGACAGGGGCGACAAGAGACCCAGTACTTC.

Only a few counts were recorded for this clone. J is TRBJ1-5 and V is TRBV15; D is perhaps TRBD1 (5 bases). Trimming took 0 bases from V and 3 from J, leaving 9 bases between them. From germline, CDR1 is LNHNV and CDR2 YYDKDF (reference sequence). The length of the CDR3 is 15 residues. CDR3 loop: CATSRETAYNQPQHF. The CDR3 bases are TGTGCCACCAGCAGAGAGACAGCCTACAATCAGCCCCAGCATTTT. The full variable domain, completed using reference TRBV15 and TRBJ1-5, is DAMVIQNPRYQVTQFGKPVTLSCSQTLNHNVMYWYQQKSSQAPKLLFHYYDKDFNNEADTPDNFQSRRPNTSFCFLDIRSPGLGDTAMYLCATSRETAYNQPQHFGDGTRLSIL.

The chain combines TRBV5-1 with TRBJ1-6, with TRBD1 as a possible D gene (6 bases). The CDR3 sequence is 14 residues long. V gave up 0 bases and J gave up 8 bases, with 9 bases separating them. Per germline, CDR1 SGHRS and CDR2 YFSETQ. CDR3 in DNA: TGCGCCAGCAGCTTGGCAGGGGTGGATTCACCCCTCCACTTT. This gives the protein CASSLAGVDSPLHF.

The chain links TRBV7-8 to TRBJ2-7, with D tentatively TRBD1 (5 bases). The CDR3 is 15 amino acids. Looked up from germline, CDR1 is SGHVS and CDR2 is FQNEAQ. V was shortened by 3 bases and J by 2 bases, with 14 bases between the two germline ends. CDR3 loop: CASSLGFATAYEQYF. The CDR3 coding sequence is TGTGCCAGCAGCTTGGGGTTTGCGACAGCCTACGAGCAGTACTTC.

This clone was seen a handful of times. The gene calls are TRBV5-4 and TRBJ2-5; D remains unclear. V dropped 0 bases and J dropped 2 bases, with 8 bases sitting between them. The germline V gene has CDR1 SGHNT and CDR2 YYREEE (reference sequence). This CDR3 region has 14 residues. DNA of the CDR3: TGTGCCAGCAGCTTGGGGGCAGGTCAAGAGACCCAGTACTTC. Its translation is CASSLGAGQETQYF. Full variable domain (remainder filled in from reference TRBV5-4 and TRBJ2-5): ETGVTQSPTHLIKTRGQQVTLRCSSQSGHNTVSWYQQALGQGPQFIFQYYREEENGRGNFPPRFSGLQFPNYSSELNVNALELDDSALYLCASSLGAGQETQYFGPGTRLLVL.

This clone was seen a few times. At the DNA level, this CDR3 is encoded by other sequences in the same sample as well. CDR3 loop: CASSPGGNQPQHF. CDR3 nucleotides: TGTGCCAGCAGCCCGGGGGGCAATCAGCCCCAGCATTTT. This chain joins TRBV7-9 and TRBJ1-5; TRBD1 is a possible D gene (5 bases). Trimming cost V 5 bases and J 2 bases, with 7 bases left between them. Germline V gene lookup returns CDR1 SEHNR and CDR2 FQNEAQ (reference sequence). CDR3 length: 13 residues.

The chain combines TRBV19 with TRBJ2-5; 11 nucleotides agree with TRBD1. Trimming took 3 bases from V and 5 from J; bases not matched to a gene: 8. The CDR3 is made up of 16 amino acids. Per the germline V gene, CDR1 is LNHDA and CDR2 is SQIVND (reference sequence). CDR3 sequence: CASSIIGQGAGETQYF. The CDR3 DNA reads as TGTGCCAGTAGTATTATCGGACAGGGGGCCGGGGAGACCCAGTACTTC. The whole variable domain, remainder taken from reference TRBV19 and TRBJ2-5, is DGGITQSPKYLFRKEGQNVTLSCEQNLNHDAMYWYRQDPGQGLRLIYYSQIVNDFQKGDIAEGYSVSREKKESFPLTVTSAQKNPTAFYLCASSIIGQGAGETQYFGPGTRLLVL.

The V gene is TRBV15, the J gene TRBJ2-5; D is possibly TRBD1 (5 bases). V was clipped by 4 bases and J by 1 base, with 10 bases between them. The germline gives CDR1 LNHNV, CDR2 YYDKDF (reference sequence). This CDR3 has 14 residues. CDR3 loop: CATSTRGRQETQYF. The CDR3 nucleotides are TGTGCCACCAGCACTAGGGGCCGCCAAGAGACCCAGTACTTC.

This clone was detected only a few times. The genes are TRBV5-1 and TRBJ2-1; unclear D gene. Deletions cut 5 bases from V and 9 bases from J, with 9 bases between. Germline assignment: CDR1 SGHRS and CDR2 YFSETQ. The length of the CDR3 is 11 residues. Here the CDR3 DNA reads TGCGCCAGCAGGGTGGTGAGTGAGCAGTTCTTC. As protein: CASRVVSEQFF.

The CDR3: CASSPRWTYEQYF. CDR3 nucleotides: TGTGCCAGCAGCCCTAGGTGGACCTACGAGCAGTACTTC. V usage is TRBV5-6 and J usage is TRBJ2-7; D unclear. Germline CDR1 SGHDT, CDR2 YYEEEE. Trimming removed 4 bases from V and 2 bases from J, with 10 bases in between. The CDR3 length is 13 residues.

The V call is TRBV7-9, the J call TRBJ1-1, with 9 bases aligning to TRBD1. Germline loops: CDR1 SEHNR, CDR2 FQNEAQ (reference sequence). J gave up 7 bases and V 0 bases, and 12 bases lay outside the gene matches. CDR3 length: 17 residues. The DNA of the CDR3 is TGTGCCAGCAGCTTAGCGGCCAAACAGGGGGCGCGTAATGAAGCTTTCTTT. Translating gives CASSLAAKQGARNEAFF.

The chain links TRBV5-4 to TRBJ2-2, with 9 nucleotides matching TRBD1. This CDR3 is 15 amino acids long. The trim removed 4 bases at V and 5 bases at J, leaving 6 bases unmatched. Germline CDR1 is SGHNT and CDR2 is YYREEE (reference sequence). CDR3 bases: TGTGCCAGCAGCATGAGACAGGGGGGGACCGGGGAGCTGTTTTTT. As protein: CASSMRQGGTGELFF.

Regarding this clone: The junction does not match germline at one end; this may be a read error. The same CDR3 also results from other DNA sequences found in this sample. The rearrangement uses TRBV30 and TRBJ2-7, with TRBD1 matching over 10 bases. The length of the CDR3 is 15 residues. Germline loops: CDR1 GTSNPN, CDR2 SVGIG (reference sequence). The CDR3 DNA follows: TGTGCCTGGACCGGACCGGGACAGGGGCCCTACGAGCAATACTTC. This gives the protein CAWTGPGQGPYEQYF.